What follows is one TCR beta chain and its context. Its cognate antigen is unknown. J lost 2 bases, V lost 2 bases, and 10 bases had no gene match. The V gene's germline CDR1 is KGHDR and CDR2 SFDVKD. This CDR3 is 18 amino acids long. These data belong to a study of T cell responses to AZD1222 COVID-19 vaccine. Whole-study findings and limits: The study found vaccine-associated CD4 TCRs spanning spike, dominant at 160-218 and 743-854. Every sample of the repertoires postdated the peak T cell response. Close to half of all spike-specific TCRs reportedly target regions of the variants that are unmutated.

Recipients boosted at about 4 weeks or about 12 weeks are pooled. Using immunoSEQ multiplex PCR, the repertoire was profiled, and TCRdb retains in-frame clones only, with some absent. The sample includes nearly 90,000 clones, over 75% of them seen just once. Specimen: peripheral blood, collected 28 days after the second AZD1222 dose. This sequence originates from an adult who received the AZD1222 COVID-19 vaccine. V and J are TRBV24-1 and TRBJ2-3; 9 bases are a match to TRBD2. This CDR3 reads CATSDSRSSSGATDTQYF. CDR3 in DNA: TGTGCCACCAGTGATTCACGTTCCTCTAGCGGGGCCACAGATACGCAGTATTTT.